This entry is about one T cell receptor beta chain. Its antigen is unknown. The data originate from a study of cytomegalovirus exposure and HLA in healthy donors. Study results and caveats: In vitro confirmation showed three CMV-associated chains to be CMV antigen specific. Presence/absence analysis assumed near-uniform sequencing depth across donors.

CDR1 and CDR2 from the germline V gene are SGHNT and YYREEE (reference sequence). The CDR3 runs to 14 residues. V lost 5 bases and J lost 4, with 15 bases in between. Not recorded for this donor was the CMV serostatus. 13 Jbeta primers and 60 Vbeta primers were used for the PCR. TCRdb keeps only in-frame clones here, not all; method: immunoSEQ multiplex PCR. Found here are 50,000 to 75,000 clones, around 83% of them singletons; the top ten hold less than 2%. This TCR derives from a human donor in good health. The sequencing sample was made of PBMCs. The chain recombines TRBV5-4 with TRBJ2-5; TRBD1 might be the D (6 bases). In nucleotides, the CDR3 is TGTGCCAGCAGTTTCGGACAGTACGGAGAGACCCAGTACTTC. This translates into CASSFGQYGETQYF.